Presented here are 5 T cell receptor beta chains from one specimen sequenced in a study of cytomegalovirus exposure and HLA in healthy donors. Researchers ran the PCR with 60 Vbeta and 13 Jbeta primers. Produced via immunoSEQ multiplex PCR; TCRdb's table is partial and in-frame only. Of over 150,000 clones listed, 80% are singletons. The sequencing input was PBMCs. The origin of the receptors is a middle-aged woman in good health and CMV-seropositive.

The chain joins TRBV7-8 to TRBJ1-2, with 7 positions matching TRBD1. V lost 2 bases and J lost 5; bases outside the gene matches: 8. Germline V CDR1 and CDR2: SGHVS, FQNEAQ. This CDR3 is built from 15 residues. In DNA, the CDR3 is TGTGCCAGCAGCTTAAGACAGGGAGGCGGGTATGGCTACACCTTC. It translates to CASSLRQGGGYGYTF.

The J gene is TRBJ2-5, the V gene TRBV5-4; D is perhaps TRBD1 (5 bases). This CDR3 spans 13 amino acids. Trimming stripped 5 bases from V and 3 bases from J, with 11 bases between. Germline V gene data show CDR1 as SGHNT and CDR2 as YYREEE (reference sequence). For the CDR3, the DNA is TGTGCCAGCAGGAAGACAGCCGAAGAGACCCAGTACTTC. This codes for CASRKTAEETQYF.

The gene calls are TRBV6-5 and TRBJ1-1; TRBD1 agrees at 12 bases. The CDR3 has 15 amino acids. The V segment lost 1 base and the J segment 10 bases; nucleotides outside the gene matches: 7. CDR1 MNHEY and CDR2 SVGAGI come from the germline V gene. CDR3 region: CASSYLPGQGAGAFF. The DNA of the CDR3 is TGTGCCAGCAGTTACTTACCGGGACAGGGGGCTGGAGCTTTCTTT.

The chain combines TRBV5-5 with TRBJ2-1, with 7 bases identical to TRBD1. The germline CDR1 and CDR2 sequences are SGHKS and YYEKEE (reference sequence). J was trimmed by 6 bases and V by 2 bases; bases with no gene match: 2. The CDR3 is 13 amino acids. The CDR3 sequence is CASSFNRGNEQFF. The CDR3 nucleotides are TGTGCCAGCAGCTTTAACAGGGGCAATGAGCAGTTCTTC. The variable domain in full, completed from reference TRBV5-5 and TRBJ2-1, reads DAGVTQSPTHLIKTRGQQVTLRCSPISGHKSVSWYQQVLGQGPQFIFQYYEKEERGRGNFPDRFSARQFPNYSSELNVNALLLGDSALYLCASSFNRGNEQFFGPGTRLTVL.

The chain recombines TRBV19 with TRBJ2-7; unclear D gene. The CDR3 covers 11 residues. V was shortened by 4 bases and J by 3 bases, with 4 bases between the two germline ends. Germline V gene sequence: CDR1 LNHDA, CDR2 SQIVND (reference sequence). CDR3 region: CASSSLYEQYF. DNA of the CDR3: TGTGCCAGTAGTAGTCTCTACGAGCAGTACTTC.